The T cell receptor (beta chain) described here comes from a study of read filtering for tumor transcriptome and immune sequencing. This clonotype was seen many times. This library used about 400 ng RNA and molecular barcoded adaptors spanning alpha/delta and beta/gamma chains. TCRdb reprocessed the reads with MiXCR, giving one entry per CDR3 protein. The table has 45,000 to 55,000 distinct CDR3 sequences, approximately 12% seen once. CDR1 KGHDR and CDR2 SFDVKD come from the germline V gene. This CDR3 region has 16 residues. Deletions cut 3 bases from V and 5 bases from J, with 16 bases between. The TCR originated in a donor at least 40 years old with multiple myeloma. The chain couples TRBV24-1 to TRBJ2-1, with D perhaps TRBD2 (6 bases). The sample consisted of a population of CD138-negative cells sorted from bone marrow. In nucleotides, the CDR3 is TGTGCCACCAGTGATATCCGGGAGTATGGGAACAATGAGCAGTTCTTC. Its translation: CATSDIREYGNNEQFF.